This T cell receptor beta chain is from a study of regulatory T cells in long-lasting Graves disease. The wider study: Prior antithyroid drug treatment in newly diagnosed Graves' patients lasted under 3 months.

This clonotype was observed at least ten times. Its antigen remains unknown. CDR1 is DFQATT, CDR2 SNEGSKA, per germline (reference sequence). The V and J ends lost 6 bases and 7 bases respectively, with 21 bases between them. The CDR3 is made up of 15 amino acids. Time point meaning: newly diagnosed GD, antithyroid drugs for less than 3 months. RNA extracted from PBMCs served as the sequencing template. Into tubes containing EDTA, approximately 9.4 milliliters of peripheral blood were drawn. Study outcomes and limitations: Relative to new patients (approximately 1,000), persistent patients exhibited greater sharing of public clonotypes (approximately 2,800). Persistent Graves' patients showed reduced TCR diversity versus newly diagnosed patients.

CDR3-region Arm-PCR and iRepertoire HTBI primers produced the TCR beta libraries. MiXCR, applied by TCRdb to the multiplex PCR reads, yields one record per CDR3 protein. The repertoire holds 380,000 or so distinct CDR3 sequences, with roughly 17% as singletons. Another study also made use of these data, one on T cells in Graves' hyperthyroidism and ophthalmopathy.

Sequencing used peripheral blood mononuclear cells (PBMCs), obtained at new diagnosis, from a patient treated with antithyroid drugs. This chain links TRBV20-1 with TRBJ2-2, with D tentatively TRBD2 (5 bases). The source is a woman aged 18-29 years with Graves disease. The CDR3 spells CSARTGPADGGELFF. The CDR3 region has the DNA TGCAGTGCCAGGACGGGTCCAGCGGATGGCGGGGAGCTGTTTTTT.